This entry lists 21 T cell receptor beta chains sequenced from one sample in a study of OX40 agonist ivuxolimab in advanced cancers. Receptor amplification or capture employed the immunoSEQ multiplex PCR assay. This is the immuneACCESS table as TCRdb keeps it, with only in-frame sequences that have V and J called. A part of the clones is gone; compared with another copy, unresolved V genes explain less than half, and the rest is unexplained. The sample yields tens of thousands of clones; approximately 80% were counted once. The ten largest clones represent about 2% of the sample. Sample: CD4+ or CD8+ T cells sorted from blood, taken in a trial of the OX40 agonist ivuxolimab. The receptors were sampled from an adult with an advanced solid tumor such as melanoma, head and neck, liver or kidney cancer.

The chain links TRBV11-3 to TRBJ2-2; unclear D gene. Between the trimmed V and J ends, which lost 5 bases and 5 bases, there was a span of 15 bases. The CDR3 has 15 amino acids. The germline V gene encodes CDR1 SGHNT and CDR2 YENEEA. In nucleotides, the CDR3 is TGTGCCAGCAGCCATAACTACCAAGGGACCGGGGAGCTGTTTTTT. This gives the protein CASSHNYQGTGELFF.

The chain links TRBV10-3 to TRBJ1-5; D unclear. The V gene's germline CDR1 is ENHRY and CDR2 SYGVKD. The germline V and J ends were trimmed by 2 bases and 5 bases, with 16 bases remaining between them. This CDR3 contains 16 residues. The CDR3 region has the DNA TGTGCCATCAGTGAGCCCCCTCCCGGCGGGGATCAGCCCCAGCATTTT. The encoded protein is CAISEPPPGGDQPQHF.

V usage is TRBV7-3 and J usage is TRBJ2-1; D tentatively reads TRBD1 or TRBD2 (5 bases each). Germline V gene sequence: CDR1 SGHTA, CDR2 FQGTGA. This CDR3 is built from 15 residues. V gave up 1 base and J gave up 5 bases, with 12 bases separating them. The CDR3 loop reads CASSLSRDVDNEQFF. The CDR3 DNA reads TGTGCCAGCAGCTTAAGTCGGGACGTCGACAATGAGCAGTTCTTC.

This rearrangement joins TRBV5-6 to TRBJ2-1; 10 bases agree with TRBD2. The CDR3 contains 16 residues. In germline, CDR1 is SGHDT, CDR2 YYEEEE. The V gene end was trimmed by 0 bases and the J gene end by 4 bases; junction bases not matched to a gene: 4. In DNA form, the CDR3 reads TGTGCCAGCAGCTTGGTGACTAGCGGGCTATACAATGAGCAGTTCTTC. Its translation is CASSLVTSGLYNEQFF.

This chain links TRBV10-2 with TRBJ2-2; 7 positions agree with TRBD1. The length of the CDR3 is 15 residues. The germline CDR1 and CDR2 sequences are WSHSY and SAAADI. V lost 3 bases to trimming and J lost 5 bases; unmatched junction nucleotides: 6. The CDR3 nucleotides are TGCGCCAGCAGTGATCGACGGACAGGAACCGGGGAGCTGTTTTTT. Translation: CASSDRRTGTGELFF.

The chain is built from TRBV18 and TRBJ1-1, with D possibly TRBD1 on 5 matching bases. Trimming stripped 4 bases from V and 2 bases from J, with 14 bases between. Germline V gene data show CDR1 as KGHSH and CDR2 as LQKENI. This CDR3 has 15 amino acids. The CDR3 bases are TGTGCCAGCTCACTTCTCGAGGGGCCCAACACTGAAGCTTTCTTT. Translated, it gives CASSLLEGPNTEAFF. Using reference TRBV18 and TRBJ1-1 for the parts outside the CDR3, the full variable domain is NAGVMQNPRHLVRRRGQEARLRCSPMKGHSHVYWYRQLPEEGLKFMVYLQKENIIDESGMPKERFSAEFPKEGPSILRIQQVVRGDSAAYFCASSLLEGPNTEAFFGQGTRLTVV.

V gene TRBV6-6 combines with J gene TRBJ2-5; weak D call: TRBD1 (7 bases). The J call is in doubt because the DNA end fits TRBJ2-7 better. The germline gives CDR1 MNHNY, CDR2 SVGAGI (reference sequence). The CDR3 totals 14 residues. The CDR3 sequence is CASSQARGAYEQYF. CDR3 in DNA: TGTGCCAGCAGCCAGGCCAGGGGGGCCTACGAGCAGTACTTC.

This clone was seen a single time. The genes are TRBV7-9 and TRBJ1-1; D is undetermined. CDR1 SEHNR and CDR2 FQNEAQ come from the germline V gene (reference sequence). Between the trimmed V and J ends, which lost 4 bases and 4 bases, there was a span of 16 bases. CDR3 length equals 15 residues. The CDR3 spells CASSSDRGSSTEAFF. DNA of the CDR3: TGTGCCAGCAGCTCCGATCGTGGGTCCTCCACTGAAGCTTTCTTT.

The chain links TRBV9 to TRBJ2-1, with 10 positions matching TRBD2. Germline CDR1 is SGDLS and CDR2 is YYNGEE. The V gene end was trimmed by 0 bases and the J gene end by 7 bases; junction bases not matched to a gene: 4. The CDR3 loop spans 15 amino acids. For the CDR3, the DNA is TGTGCCAGCAGCGTAGGGCTAGCGGGAGAGAATGAGCAGTTCTTC. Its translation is CASSVGLAGENEQFF.

In DNA, the CDR3 is TGCGCCAGCAGCTCCTCACGTGACAGGGAAAAGTACGAGCAGTACTTC. Protein sequence: CASSSSRDREKYEQYF. This chain links TRBV5-1 with TRBJ2-7; 7 bases line up with TRBD1. Germline loops: CDR1 SGHRS, CDR2 YFSETQ. The trim removed 3 bases at V and 4 bases at J, leaving 13 bases unmatched. The CDR3 consists of 16 residues.

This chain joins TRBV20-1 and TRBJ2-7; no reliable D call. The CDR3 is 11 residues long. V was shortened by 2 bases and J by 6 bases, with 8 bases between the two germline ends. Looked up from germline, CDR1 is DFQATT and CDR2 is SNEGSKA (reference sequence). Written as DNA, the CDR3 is TGCAGTGCTAGAATGGGGATCGAGCAGTACTTC. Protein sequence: CSARMGIEQYF.

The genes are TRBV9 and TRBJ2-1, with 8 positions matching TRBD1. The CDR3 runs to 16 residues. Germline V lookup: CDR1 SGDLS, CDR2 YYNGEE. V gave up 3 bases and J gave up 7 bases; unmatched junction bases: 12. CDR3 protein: CASSAGQGEMRNEQFF. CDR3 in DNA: TGTGCCAGCAGCGCCGGACAGGGAGAAATGAGGAATGAGCAGTTCTTC.

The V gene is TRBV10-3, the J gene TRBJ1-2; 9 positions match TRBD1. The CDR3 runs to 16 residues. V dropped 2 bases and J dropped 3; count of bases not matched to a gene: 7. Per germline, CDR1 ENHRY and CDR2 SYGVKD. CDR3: CAISELGTGSYYGYTF. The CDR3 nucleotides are TGTGCCATCAGTGAGCTGGGGACAGGGTCTTACTATGGCTACACCTTC.

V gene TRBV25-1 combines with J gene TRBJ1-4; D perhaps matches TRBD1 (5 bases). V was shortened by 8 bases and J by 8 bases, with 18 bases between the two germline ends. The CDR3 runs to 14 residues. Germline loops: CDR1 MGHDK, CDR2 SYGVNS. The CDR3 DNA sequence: TGTGCCAGCGCAAATCAGGGATTTAACGAAAAACTGTTTTTT. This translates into CASANQGFNEKLFF.

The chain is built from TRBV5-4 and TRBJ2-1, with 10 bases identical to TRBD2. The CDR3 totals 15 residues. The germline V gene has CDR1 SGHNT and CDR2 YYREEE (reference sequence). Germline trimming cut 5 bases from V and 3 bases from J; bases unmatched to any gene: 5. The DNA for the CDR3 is TGTGCCAGCAGTTCTGGACTAGCGGACTACAATGAGCAGTTCTTC. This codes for CASSSGLADYNEQFF.

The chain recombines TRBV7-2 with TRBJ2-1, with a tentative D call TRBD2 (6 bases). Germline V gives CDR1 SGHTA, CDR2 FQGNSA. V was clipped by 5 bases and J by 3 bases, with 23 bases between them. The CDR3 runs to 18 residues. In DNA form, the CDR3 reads TGTGCCAGCAGCGGACGGACGGCCGGGAGAGGGGACTACAATGAGCAGTTCTTC. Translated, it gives CASSGRTAGRGDYNEQFF.

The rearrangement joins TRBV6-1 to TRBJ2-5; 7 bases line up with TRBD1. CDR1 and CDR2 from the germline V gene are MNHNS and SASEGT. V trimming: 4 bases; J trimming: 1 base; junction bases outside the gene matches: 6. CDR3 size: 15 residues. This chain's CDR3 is CASSVFRQGQETQYF. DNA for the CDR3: TGTGCCAGCAGTGTCTTTAGACAGGGCCAAGAGACCCAGTACTTC.

CDR3 in amino acids: CASRAGQLNEKLFF. The CDR3 coding sequence is TGTGCCAGCAGAGCGGGACAGCTTAATGAAAAACTGTTTTTT. The chain employs TRBV6-1 and TRBJ1-4, with TRBD1 matching 7 bases. The length of the CDR3 is 14 residues. With 6 bases clipped from V and 4 bases from J, the junction kept 5 bases outside the gene matches. CDR1 is MNHNS and CDR2 is SASEGT in the germline V gene.

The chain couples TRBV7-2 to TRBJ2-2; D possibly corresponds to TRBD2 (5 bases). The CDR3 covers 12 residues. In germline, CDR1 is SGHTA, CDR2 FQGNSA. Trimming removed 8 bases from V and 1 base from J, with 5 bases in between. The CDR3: CASRENTGELFF. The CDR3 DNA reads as TGTGCCAGCCGGGAGAACACCGGGGAGCTGTTTTTT.

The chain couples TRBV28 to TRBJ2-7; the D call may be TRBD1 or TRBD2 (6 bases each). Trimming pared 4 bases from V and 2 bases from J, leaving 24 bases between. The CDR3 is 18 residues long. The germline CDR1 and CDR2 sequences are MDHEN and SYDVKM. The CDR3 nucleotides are TGTGCCAGCAGTTCCCTGGGGGGCACAGGGCGTACCCCCTACGAGCAGTACTTC. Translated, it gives CASSSLGGTGRTPYEQYF.

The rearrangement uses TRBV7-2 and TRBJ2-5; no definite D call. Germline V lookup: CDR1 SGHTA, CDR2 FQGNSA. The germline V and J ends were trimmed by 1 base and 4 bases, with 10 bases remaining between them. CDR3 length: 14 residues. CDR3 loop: CASSLVGSGETQYF. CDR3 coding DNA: TGTGCCAGCAGCTTAGTCGGATCGGGAGAGACCCAGTACTTC.